The 7 T cell receptor beta chains presented below share a single source sample, sequenced in a study of OX40 agonist ivuxolimab in advanced cancers. Data came from immunoSEQ multiplex PCR; TCRdb stores just in-frame clones and leaves some out. The data hold tens of thousands of clones, with about 76% observed a single time. The sequencing here drew on CD4+ or CD8+ T cells sorted from blood, taken in a trial of the OX40 agonist ivuxolimab. Receptor source: an adult with an advanced solid tumor such as melanoma, head and neck, liver or kidney cancer.

The chain uses TRBV6-5 and TRBJ1-1; no clear D gene. V lost 2 bases and J lost 5, with 9 bases in between. The CDR3 runs 13 residues. The germline V gene has CDR1 MNHEY and CDR2 SVGAGI. CDR3 region: CASSYEVETEAFF. The CDR3 bases are TGTGCCAGCAGTTACGAAGTCGAAACTGAAGCTTTCTTT.

The CDR3 DNA follows: TGTGCCAGCATGCGCACGTCGGACACTGAAGCTTTCTTT. It encodes CASMRTSDTEAFF. The chain couples TRBV6-1 to TRBJ1-1; D is unresolved. V was shortened by 7 bases and J by 3 bases, with 12 bases between the two germline ends. The CDR3 consists of 13 residues. Germline-derived CDR1 and CDR2 are MNHNS and SASEGT.

DNA for the CDR3: TGTGCCAGCAGTTGGACAGGGGTGGACACCGGGGAGCTGTTTTTT. It translates to CASSWTGVDTGELFF. This chain joins TRBV27 and TRBJ2-2; TRBD1 aligns across 9 bases. CDR1 is MNHEY, CDR2 SMNVEV, per germline (reference sequence). CDR3 size: 15 residues. The V segment lost 4 bases and the J segment 3 bases; nucleotides outside the gene matches: 3.

The chain has TRBV19 and TRBJ2-7, with D perhaps TRBD2 (6 bases). Germline V gene data show CDR1 as LNHDA and CDR2 as SQIVND (reference sequence). V was pared by 5 bases and J by 2 bases, with 16 bases between. There are 15 residues in the CDR3. As DNA, the CDR3 is TGTGCCAGTAGTCGTTCTGGCGGGAAGACCTACGAGCAGTACTTC. This gives the protein CASSRSGGKTYEQYF.

V gene TRBV18 combines with J gene TRBJ2-7, with D maybe TRBD1 (6 bases). The CDR3 runs 14 residues. Trimming removed 5 bases from V and 2 bases from J, with 13 bases in between. CDR1 is KGHSH and CDR2 is LQKENI in the germline V gene. The CDR3 bases are TGTGCCAGCTCAGACCGGGACACGACCTACGAGCAGTACTTC. Its translation is CASSDRDTTYEQYF.

J is TRBJ2-3 and V is TRBV4-1; 12 bases line up with TRBD1. The CDR3 covers 17 residues. Germline V gene data show CDR1 as MGHRA and CDR2 as YSYEKL. V shed 3 bases and J 2 bases; nucleotides not matched to a gene: 6. CDR3 in DNA: TGCGCCAGCAGCCACCTCCGGGACAGGGGGCCCACAGATACGCAGTATTTT. Residues: CASSHLRDRGPTDTQYF.

This clone was counted only a few times. This chain joins TRBV4-1 and TRBJ1-2, with 7 bases fitting TRBD1. The V gene end was trimmed by 3 bases and the J gene end by 1 base; junction bases not matched to a gene: 5. Germline-derived CDR1 and CDR2 are MGHRA and YSYEKL. The CDR3 extends over 15 amino acids. The CDR3 is CASSHRTGGNYGYTF. CDR3 sequence (DNA): TGCGCCAGCAGCCACCGGACAGGCGGTAACTATGGCTACACCTTC.